What follows are 13 T cell receptor beta chains derived from one specimen sequenced in a study of blood T cell repertoires in COVID-19. Using immunoSEQ multiplex PCR, the repertoire was profiled, and TCRdb retains in-frame clones only, with some absent. The sample consists of about 320,000 clones, 90% of them appearing once. Source material: PBMCs or T cells enriched from blood (not recorded which). The receptors derive from a woman aged 30 to 39 who had been exposed to COVID-19.

In DNA form, the CDR3 reads TGTGCCAGCAGACCCGGGACAGAGACCTACGAGCAGTACTTC. This gives the protein CASRPGTETYEQYF. V is TRBV7-2 and J is TRBJ2-7; 7 bases agree with TRBD1. V trimming: 6 bases; J trimming: 2 bases; junction bases outside the gene matches: 7. CDR3 length equals 14 residues. CDR1 and CDR2 (germline): SGHTA, FQGNSA.

A single count supports this clone. The rearrangement joins TRBV7-2 to TRBJ2-3; no definite D call. V lost 5 bases and J 0 bases, leaving 12 bases between the germline ends. The CDR3 is 15 amino acids. Germline loops: CDR1 SGHTA, CDR2 FQGNSA. The CDR3 reads CASSPLAHSTDTQYF. CDR3 DNA: TGTGCCAGCAGCCCCCTGGCCCATAGCACAGATACGCAGTATTTT.

Regarding this clone: In the same sample, other DNA sequences code for this CDR3. CDR3 protein: CASSQEGGTEAFF. The CDR3 nucleotides read TGTGCCAGCAGCCAAGAAGGGGGCACTGAAGCTTTCTTT. The chain carries TRBV4-2 and TRBJ1-1; D is possibly TRBD1 (6 bases). This CDR3 has 13 amino acids. Between the trimmed V and J ends, which lost 0 bases and 4 bases, there was a span of 6 bases. CDR1 LGHNA and CDR2 YNFKEQ come from the germline V gene.

In this sample, this clone turned up a few times. The V call is TRBV21-1, the J call TRBJ1-5; the table's D call, TRBD1, has no DNA check behind it. TRBV21-1 is a recognized pseudogene. The CDR3 is 16 residues long. The CDR3 sequence is CASSATSTGANQPQHF. CDR3 coding DNA: TGTGCCAGCAGCGCCACTTCGACAGGGGCCAATCAGCCCCAGCATTTT.

The chain employs TRBV19 and TRBJ2-5; 10 bases agree with TRBD1. The V gene end was trimmed by 1 base and the J gene end by 4 bases; junction bases not matched to a gene: 0. CDR1 LNHDA and CDR2 SQIVND come from the germline V gene (reference sequence). This CDR3 is built from 14 residues. This CDR3 reads CASSIGTGGETQYF. CDR3 DNA: TGTGCCAGTAGTATAGGGACAGGGGGAGAGACCCAGTACTTC. Drawing the rest from reference TRBV19 and TRBJ2-5, the complete variable domain is DGGITQSPKYLFRKEGQNVTLSCEQNLNHDAMYWYRQDPGQGLRLIYYSQIVNDFQKGDIAEGYSVSREKKESFPLTVTSAQKNPTAFYLCASSIGTGGETQYFGPGTRLLVL.

The V call is TRBV6-5, the J call TRBJ1-2; D gene uncertain. V was clipped by 10 bases and J by 4 bases, with 22 bases between them. This CDR3 is built from 15 residues. Germline V lookup: CDR1 MNHEY, CDR2 SVGAGI. CDR3 in amino acids: CATNAERAVVYGYTF. The CDR3 DNA follows: TGTGCCACAAACGCAGAGAGGGCAGTCGTCTATGGCTACACCTTC.

V and J are TRBV30 and TRBJ1-1; 10 nucleotides align to TRBD1. Germline CDR1 GTSNPN, CDR2 SVGIG (reference sequence). The CDR3 is made up of 15 amino acids. The V and J ends lost 5 bases and 4 bases, in that order; junction bases with no gene match: 10. CDR3 region: CAWPTDRGLGTEAFF. The CDR3 DNA reads as TGTGCCTGGCCCACTGACAGGGGGCTAGGCACTGAAGCTTTCTTT.

The gene calls are TRBV4-2 and TRBJ2-7, with 7 bases aligning to TRBD2. Per the germline V gene, CDR1 is LGHNA and CDR2 is YNFKEQ. V shed 4 bases and J 5 bases; nucleotides not matched to a gene: 11. The CDR3 length is 15 residues. CDR3 in DNA: TGTGCCAGCAGCCGCCATCGGGAGGCCGGGGACGAGCAGTACTTC. Its protein is CASSRHREAGDEQYF.

The chain combines TRBV24-1 with TRBJ1-4, with D unresolved. This CDR3 is built from 15 residues. CDR1 KGHDR and CDR2 SFDVKD come from the germline V gene. V shed 8 bases and J shed 6 bases, with 18 bases lying between them. The DNA of the CDR3 is TGTGCCACCACCCCACCGGGGAGGGTTTATGAAAAACTGTTTTTT. It is translated as CATTPPGRVYEKLFF.

The CDR3 bases are TGCGCCAGCAGAGACAGTTCCACTGAAGCTTTCTTT. This gives the protein CASRDSSTEAFF. This chain links TRBV23-1 with TRBJ1-1; D perhaps matches TRBD1 (5 bases). TRBV23-1 falls under the ORF class, with uncertain function. The CDR3 has 12 residues. V was shortened by 6 bases and J by 4 bases, with 9 bases between the two germline ends.

V usage is TRBV4-1 and J usage is TRBJ2-3, with a weak D call TRBD2 (6 bases). Germline V gives CDR1 MGHRA, CDR2 YSYEKL. The CDR3 extends over 12 amino acids. V gave up 4 bases and J gave up 7 bases, with 9 bases separating them. The CDR3 is CASSPRGNTQYF. The CDR3 DNA is TGCGCCAGCAGCCCTCGGGGGAATACGCAGTATTTT.

This chain uses TRBV5-1 with TRBJ1-6; 8 bases agree with TRBD1. This CDR3 spans 14 amino acids. V lost 5 bases, J lost 13 bases, and 11 bases stayed unmatched. CDR1 and CDR2 (germline): SGHRS, YFSETQ. CDR3 DNA: TGCGCCAGCAGAACGGGACAGGTGACTGCGCCCCTCCACTTT. Translated, it gives CASRTGQVTAPLHF.

The chain couples TRBV5-4 to TRBJ1-2; D is ambiguous. CDR1 SGHNT and CDR2 YYREEE come from the germline V gene (reference sequence). This CDR3 is built from 13 residues. Trimming removed 0 bases from V and 4 bases from J, with 7 bases in between. The CDR3 DNA is TGTGCCAGCAGCTTGGCGCCAGGCTATGGCTACACCTTC. Residues: CASSLAPGYGYTF.